This entry lists 17 T cell receptor beta chains sequenced from one sample in a study of vaccination effects on CD4 cells after COVID-19. Repertoires were generated with immunoSEQ multiplex PCR, while TCRdb's copy carries only in-frame clones and drops some. The sample consists of under 50,000 clones, 60% to 85% of them appearing once. Culture lasted about 10 days before CD4+ T cell isolation. These receptors have no known antigen. The specimen comprised CD4+ T cells from PBMCs cultured without peptide, sampled before COVID-19 vaccination. Source of these receptors: a human donor who had a prior SARS-CoV-2 infection.

Only one count was recorded for this clone. The chain couples TRBV2 to TRBJ2-5; D possibly corresponds to TRBD2 (5 bases). Germline loops: CDR1 SNHLY, CDR2 FYNNEI. V lost 5 bases to trimming and J lost 2 bases, with 6 bases between them. This CDR3 is 12 amino acids long. The CDR3 nucleotides read TGTGCCAGCAGTAGAGGGCAAGAGACCCAGTACTTC. This sequence encodes CASSRGQETQYF.

The genes are TRBV6-5 and TRBJ1-5; D is unclear. V shed 2 bases and J shed 0 bases, with 2 bases lying between them. Per the germline V gene, CDR1 is MNHEY and CDR2 is SVGAGI. The CDR3 loop spans 13 amino acids. The CDR3 sequence is CASSYDSNQPQHF. CDR3 in DNA: TGTGCCAGCAGTTACGATAGCAATCAGCCCCAGCATTTT.

The chain joins TRBV7-2 to TRBJ2-1, with 9 bases lining up with TRBD2. The germline V gene has CDR1 SGHTA and CDR2 FQGNSA. This CDR3 is 14 amino acids long. V was pared by 1 base and J by 13 bases, with 8 bases of the junction left unmatched. The CDR3 DNA reads as TGTGCCAGCAGCTTAGAGCCAGCGGGGGGTTCTCAGTTCTTC. Encoded protein: CASSLEPAGGSQFF. The variable domain in full, with the rest retrieved from reference TRBV7-2 and TRBJ2-1, is GAGVSQSPSNKVTEKGKDVELRCDPISGHTALYWYRQSLGQGLEFLIYFQGNSAPDKSGLPSDRFSAERTGGSVSTLTIQRTQQEDSAVYLCASSLEPAGGSQFFGPGTRLTVL.

The rearrangement links TRBV21-1 to TRBJ2-4; TRBD1 was called by the table and not checked on the DNA. TRBV21-1 is flagged as a pseudogene. The CDR3 consists of 13 residues. The CDR3 protein is CARTGLAKNIQYF. The CDR3 nucleotides read TGTGCCAGGACAGGGCTAGCCAAAAACATTCAGTACTTC.

The sample holds a few counts of this clone. V is TRBV30 and J is TRBJ1-5, with D maybe TRBD1 (6 bases). The CDR3 is 13 residues long. Looked up from germline, CDR1 is GTSNPN and CDR2 is SVGIG (reference sequence). V was clipped by 3 bases and J by 9 bases, with 15 bases between them. The CDR3 DNA reads as TGTGCCTGGAGGCCCAGGGGAGAGGGGCCCCAGCATTTT. Translated: CAWRPRGEGPQHF.

This chain joins TRBV5-6 and TRBJ2-3; D is uncertain. This CDR3 contains 13 residues. Germline V lookup: CDR1 SGHDT, CDR2 YYEEEE. The ends were cut back, 5 bases at V and 5 bases at J, with 12 bases in the middle. CDR3 sequence: CASRKEWEDTQYF. Written as DNA, the CDR3 is TGTGCCAGCAGAAAAGAGTGGGAAGATACGCAGTATTTT.

For this clone: In the same sample, other DNA sequences code for this CDR3. This sequence joins TRBV7-2 and TRBJ2-7, with D unresolved. CDR3 length: 11 residues. Trimming removed 4 bases from V and 3 bases from J, with 4 bases in between. Germline V CDR1 and CDR2: SGHTA, FQGNSA. CDR3 amino acids: CASSSYYEQYF. The CDR3 nucleotides read TGTGCCAGCAGCTCTTACTACGAGCAGTACTTC.

The CDR3 DNA follows: TGTGCCATCAGTGAGTCGATAGACGGAAACACCATATATTTT. Its translation is CAISESIDGNTIYF. V gene TRBV10-3 combines with J gene TRBJ1-3; D unclear. CDR1 and CDR2 from the germline V gene are ENHRY and SYGVKD. V was pared by 0 bases and J by 4 bases, with 7 bases between. CDR3 length: 14 residues.

Details on this clone: The identical CDR3 is also encoded by other nucleotide sequences in the sample. The rearrangement joins TRBV7-2 to TRBJ1-2; D is unresolved. The ends were cut back, 2 bases at V and 5 bases at J, with 9 bases in the middle. This CDR3 is built from 13 residues. Germline CDR1 SGHTA, CDR2 FQGNSA. The CDR3 region has the DNA TGTGCCAGCAGCTTATATGCGGGGTATGGCTACACCTTC. This gives the protein CASSLYAGYGYTF.

The CDR3 DNA reads TGTGCCAGCCGTCGGGCAGGGGCCTGTTATAGCAATCAGCCCCAGCATTTT. It is translated as CASRRAGACYSNQPQHF. V gene TRBV7-9 combines with J gene TRBJ1-5; possible D gene TRBD1, 6 bases. The CDR3 covers 17 residues. CDR1 is SEHNR, CDR2 FQNEAQ, per germline (reference sequence). V was shortened by 8 bases and J by 0 bases, with 20 bases between the two germline ends.

V and J are TRBV7-3 and TRBJ2-1; the match to TRBD1 covers 8 bases. Losses at the gene ends were 5 bases for V and 3 bases for J; bases not matched to a gene: 6. The CDR3 length is 15 residues. The V gene's germline CDR1 is SGHTA and CDR2 FQGTGA. The CDR3 region has the DNA TGTGCCAGCAGCCTGGACAGGGCCGGCTACAATGAGCAGTTCTTC. This sequence encodes CASSLDRAGYNEQFF.

The rearrangement uses TRBV5-6 and TRBJ2-5; the D gene is possibly TRBD1 (6 bases). CDR1 SGHDT and CDR2 YYEEEE come from the germline V gene. The CDR3 has 15 residues. The germline V and J ends were trimmed by 1 base and 4 bases, with 14 bases remaining between them. DNA for the CDR3: TGTGCCAGCAGCTTGAACAGGGTTGTCGGAGAGACCCAGTACTTC. Encoded protein: CASSLNRVVGETQYF.

The rearrangement uses TRBV5-1 and TRBJ2-7, with D perhaps matching TRBD1 or TRBD2 (6 bases each). Germline-derived CDR1 and CDR2 are SGHRS and YFSETQ. Trimming removed 4 bases at V and 5 bases at J, with 13 bases between. The CDR3 covers 13 residues. CDR3 sequence: CASSLLGGHEQYF. The CDR3 DNA sequence: TGCGCCAGCAGCCTCCTAGGGGGGCACGAGCAGTACTTC.

This clone was observed once. This sequence joins TRBV19 and TRBJ2-1; 9 nucleotides align to TRBD1. This CDR3 comprises 14 residues. J lost 7 bases, V lost 7 bases, and 8 bases had no gene match. Germline V gives CDR1 LNHDA, CDR2 SQIVND (reference sequence). The CDR3 DNA reads TGTGCCAGTATGGACAGGGGCCTTGGGAATGAGCAGTTCTTC. It specifies CASMDRGLGNEQFF.

This sequence joins TRBV6-4 and TRBJ2-1; the D gene is possibly TRBD1 (6 bases). This CDR3 is built from 16 residues. CDR1 and CDR2 from the germline V gene are MRHNA and SNTAGT. V was trimmed by 5 bases and J by 0 bases, leaving 14 bases between them. The DNA of the CDR3 is TGTGCCAGCAGTCCCGACAGGTTGAGCTCCTACAATGAGCAGTTCTTC. It encodes CASSPDRLSSYNEQFF.

The chain is built from TRBV5-6 and TRBJ2-3; a weak D match, TRBD1 (5 bases). CDR1 and CDR2 from the germline V gene are SGHDT and YYEEEE. The CDR3 contains 16 residues. V was trimmed by 1 base and J by 0 bases, leaving 12 bases between them. The CDR3 sequence is CASSLLSDRSTDTQYF. The CDR3 DNA is TGTGCCAGCAGCTTGTTAAGTGACAGAAGCACAGATACGCAGTATTTT.

The gene calls are TRBV24-1 and TRBJ2-1, with D uncertain. Trimming removed 2 bases at V and 8 bases at J, with 12 bases between. Germline CDR1 KGHDR, CDR2 SFDVKD. The CDR3 extends over 14 amino acids. For the CDR3, the DNA is TGTGCCACCAGTGATTCTCCTGAAGTCCATGAGCAGTTCTTC. Protein product: CATSDSPEVHEQFF.